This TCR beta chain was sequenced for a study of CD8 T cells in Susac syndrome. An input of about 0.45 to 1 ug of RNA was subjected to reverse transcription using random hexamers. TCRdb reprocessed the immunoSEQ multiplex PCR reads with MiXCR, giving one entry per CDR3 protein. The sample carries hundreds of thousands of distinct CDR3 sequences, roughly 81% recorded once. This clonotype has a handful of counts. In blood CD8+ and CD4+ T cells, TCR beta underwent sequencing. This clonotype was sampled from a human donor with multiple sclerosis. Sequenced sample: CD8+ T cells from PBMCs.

The CDR3 region is CASSGLAGGPGYNEQFF. The CDR3 DNA is TGTGCCAGCAGTGGACTAGCGGGAGGGCCGGGTTACAATGAGCAGTTCTTC. The chain is built from TRBV2 and TRBJ2-1, with 14 bases aligning to TRBD2. Germline CDR1 and CDR2: SNHLY and FYNNEI. There are 17 residues in the CDR3. Unmatched junction bases numbered 6, after V lost 4 bases and J lost 4 bases.